This T cell receptor beta chain was observed in a study of regulatory T cells in long-lasting Graves disease. General study points: Persistent disease was characterized by preferential usage of TRBV28, TRBJ1-2 and TRBJ2-5. Shared public clonotypes totalled a few thousand in persistent patients, compared with about 990 in new patients.

This clonotype was seen repeatedly, ten times or more. Its antigen is not known. V was shortened by 1 base and J by 4 bases, with 10 bases between the two germline ends. CDR1 is MNHNS, CDR2 SASEGT, per germline. This CDR3 is built from 14 residues. According to the study, TCR beta libraries were built with iRepertoire HTBI primers and CDR3-region Arm-PCR. TCRdb processed the multiplex PCR reads anew with MiXCR; each CDR3 protein has one entry. The sample shows fewer than 550,000 distinct CDR3 sequences, 15% to 20% of them seen only once. Time point denoted: newly diagnosed GD, antithyroid drugs for less than 3 months. PBMCs were the source of the RNA used for TCR sequencing. These data were likewise used in another study, on T cells in Graves' hyperthyroidism and ophthalmopathy. As reported in that work: Hyperthyroidism was newly diagnosed in patients aged 18 to 65 (duration under 2 months). Uncontrolled infection, other autoimmune disease, pregnancy or lactation led to exclusion.

The sample in question was peripheral blood mononuclear cells (PBMCs), obtained at new diagnosis, from a patient treated with antithyroid drugs. The genes are TRBV6-1 and TRBJ1-1; TRBD1 is a possible D gene (5 bases). The TCR comes from a woman between 18 and 29 years old with Graves disease. In DNA form, the CDR3 reads TGTGCCAGCAGTGAAGGTGGAGGGACCACTGAAGCTTTCTTT. It encodes CASSEGGGTTEAFF.